A single count supports the clone carrying this T cell receptor (beta chain). What it recognizes is unknown. The sample comes from a study of PD-1 blockade in classical Hodgkin lymphoma. General observations from the study: Those starting nivolumab under 1 year post-ASCT were excluded. Reported findings placed baseline TCR diversity lower in newly diagnosed patients (compared with healthy donors).

This CDR3 has 15 residues. CDR1 and CDR2 from the germline V gene are MNHNY and SVGAGI (reference sequence). After removal of 5 bases from V and 4 bases from J, the junction contained 8 bases not matched to a gene. TCRdb keeps only in-frame clones here, not all; method: immunoSEQ multiplex PCR. The sample holds approximately 57,000 clones; approximately 89% are singletons and the top ten take more than 9%. The patients all showed relapse after autologous stem cell transplantation, while their brentuximab vedotin exposure varied. The starting material was peripheral blood mononuclear cells (PBMCs), obtained before the second cycle of nivolumab. This receptor was identified in a human donor with classical Hodgkin lymphoma. The J gene is TRBJ1-3, the V gene TRBV6-6; the match to TRBD1 covers 7 bases. As DNA, the CDR3 is TGTGCCAGCAGTCGAACCAGGGGGGTCGGAAACACCATATATTTT. Translating it yields CASSRTRGVGNTIYF.